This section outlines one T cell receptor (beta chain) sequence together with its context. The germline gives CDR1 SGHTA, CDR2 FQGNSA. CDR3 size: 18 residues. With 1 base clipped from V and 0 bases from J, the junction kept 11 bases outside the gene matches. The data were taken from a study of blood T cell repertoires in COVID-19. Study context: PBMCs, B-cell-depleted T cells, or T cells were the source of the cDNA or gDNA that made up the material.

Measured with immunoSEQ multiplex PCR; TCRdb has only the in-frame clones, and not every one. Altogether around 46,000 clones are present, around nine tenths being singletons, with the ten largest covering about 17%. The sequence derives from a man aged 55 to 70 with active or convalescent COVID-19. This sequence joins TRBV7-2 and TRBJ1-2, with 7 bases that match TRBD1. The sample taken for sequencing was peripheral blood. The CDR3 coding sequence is TGTGCCAGCAGCTTAGTCTCCCGACAGGGCGTAGCTAACTATGGCTACACCTTC. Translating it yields CASSLVSRQGVANYGYTF. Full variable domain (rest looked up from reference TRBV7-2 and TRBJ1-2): GAGVSQSPSNKVTEKGKDVELRCDPISGHTALYWYRQSLGQGLEFLIYFQGNSAPDKSGLPSDRFSAERTGGSVSTLTIQRTQQEDSAVYLCASSLVSRQGVANYGYTFGSGTRLTVV.